This passage covers 17 T cell receptor beta chains from one sample sequenced in a study of blood T cell repertoires in COVID-19. Sequencing used immunoSEQ multiplex PCR; TCRdb keeps in-frame clones, though not all of them. The sample has some 130,000 clones, roughly 90% seen once. The sample was peripheral blood. These receptor sequences come from a man in his 60s with COVID-19, enrolled during active disease.

The chain combines TRBV30 with TRBJ2-1; possibly TRBD1 for D (5 bases). The CDR3 runs to 16 residues. Germline CDR1 is GTSNPN and CDR2 is SVGIG (reference sequence). V lost 2 bases and J 0 bases, leaving 14 bases between the germline ends. The chain's CDR3 is CAWSQGPLHSYNEQFF. CDR3 coding DNA: TGTGCCTGGAGTCAGGGCCCACTACACTCCTACAATGAGCAGTTCTTC.

The V gene is TRBV28, the J gene TRBJ1-4; a weak D match, TRBD1 (5 bases). The V and J ends lost 6 bases and 4 bases respectively, with 15 bases between them. CDR3 length equals 15 residues. Germline V gene data show CDR1 as MDHEN and CDR2 as SYDVKM. In DNA, the CDR3 is TGTGCCAGCAGGCGGGGGGGAGGGTTTAATGAAAAACTGTTTTTT. This sequence encodes CASRRGGGFNEKLFF.

The rearrangement joins TRBV19 to TRBJ2-3, with 11 bases aligning to TRBD1. V trimming: 7 bases; J trimming: 1 base; junction bases outside the gene matches: 10. The CDR3 spans 17 residues. CDR1 and CDR2 (germline): LNHDA, SQIVND (reference sequence). This CDR3 is CASNTGQGGWGTDTQYF. CDR3 in DNA: TGTGCCAGTAATACGGGACAGGGGGGTTGGGGCACAGATACGCAGTATTTT.

The chain employs TRBV9 and TRBJ2-2, with 15 bases lining up with TRBD2. Germline lookup yields CDR1 SGDLS and CDR2 YYNGEE. V shed 4 bases, J shed 4 bases, and the junction held 5 bases outside the gene matches. The CDR3 consists of 17 residues. The CDR3: CASSPWTSGGVTGELFF. The DNA of the CDR3 is TGTGCCAGCAGCCCGTGGACTAGCGGGGGGGTCACCGGGGAGCTGTTTTTT. The full variable domain, completed using reference TRBV9 and TRBJ2-2, is DSGVTQTPKHLITATGQRVTLRCSPRSGDLSVYWYQQSLDQGLQFLIQYYNGEERAKGNILERFSAQQFPDLHSELNLSSLELGDSALYFCASSPWTSGGVTGELFFGEGSRLTVL.

V is TRBV5-1 and J is TRBJ1-1; a weak D match, TRBD1 (6 bases). V was clipped by 2 bases and J by 0 bases, with 11 bases between them. The CDR3 is made up of 15 amino acids. CDR1 is SGHRS and CDR2 is YFSETQ in the germline V gene. This chain's CDR3 is CASSLGGAMNTEAFF. The CDR3 DNA follows: TGCGCCAGCAGCTTAGGGGGGGCAATGAACACTGAAGCTTTCTTT.

In this sample, this clone turned up once. The genes are TRBV24-1 and TRBJ2-3, with 9 bases aligning to TRBD1. V shed 0 bases and J 0 bases; nucleotides not matched to a gene: 6. The CDR3 runs to 18 residues. Germline V CDR1 and CDR2: KGHDR, SFDVKD. CDR3 in DNA: TGTGCCACCAGTGATTTGCGCGTCGGACAGGGGAGCACAGATACGCAGTATTTT. This encodes CATSDLRVGQGSTDTQYF.

The V and J genes are TRBV2 and TRBJ1-1; no clear D gene. V was trimmed by 4 bases and J by 0 bases, leaving 9 bases between them. CDR1 and CDR2 (germline): SNHLY, FYNNEI. This CDR3 contains 14 residues. The CDR3 DNA reads TGTGCCAGCAGTGTGGCAGAATTGAACACTGAAGCTTTCTTT. Amino acids: CASSVAELNTEAFF. Together with reference TRBV2 and TRBJ1-1, the CDR3 gives the full variable domain: EPEVTQTPSHQVTQMGQEVILRCVPISNHLYFYWYRQILGQKVEFLVSFYNNEISEKSEIFDDQFSVERPDGSNFTLKIRSTKLEDSAMYFCASSVAELNTEAFFGQGTRLTVV.

V is TRBV4-3 and J is TRBJ1-3; D is unresolved. Germline CDR1 is LGHNA and CDR2 is YSLEER. The V and J ends lost 0 bases and 10 bases respectively, with 13 bases between them. The CDR3 runs 14 residues. CDR3: CASSQESGLGTIYF. The CDR3 DNA reads TGCGCCAGCAGCCAAGAGTCAGGTTTAGGTACCATATATTTT.

The chain combines TRBV7-2 with TRBJ1-2; 7 bases align to TRBD1. J gave up 7 bases and V 6 bases, and 8 bases lay outside the gene matches. CDR3 length: 13 residues. The germline V gene has CDR1 SGHTA and CDR2 FQGNSA. Here the CDR3 reads CASRYDREPGYTF. In DNA form, the CDR3 reads TGTGCCAGCAGGTATGACAGGGAACCTGGCTACACCTTC. Based on the CDR3 plus reference TRBV7-2 and TRBJ1-2, the full variable domain is GAGVSQSPSNKVTEKGKDVELRCDPISGHTALYWYRQSLGQGLEFLIYFQGNSAPDKSGLPSDRFSAERTGGSVSTLTIQRTQQEDSAVYLCASRYDREPGYTFGSGTRLTVV.

DNA for the CDR3: TGTGCCAGCAGTGACTCGAAGAGCGGTAAAAACACCGGGGAGCTGTTTTTT. Translating it yields CASSDSKSGKNTGELFF. The chain carries TRBV6-4 and TRBJ2-2; possibly TRBD2 for D (5 bases). V gave up 0 bases and J gave up 2 bases, with 13 bases separating them. The CDR3 is made up of 17 amino acids. Germline loops: CDR1 MRHNA, CDR2 SNTAGT.

This clone was seen a handful of times. CDR3 bases: TGTGCAAGCCCCGGTGTAGGGGAGCTGTTTTTT. Translated: CASPGVGELFF. The rearrangement joins TRBV12-2 to TRBJ2-2; TRBD2, the table's D call, was not compared with the DNA. TRBV12-2 is annotated as a pseudogene. The CDR3 loop spans 11 amino acids.

The V call is TRBV7-3, the J call TRBJ1-1, with TRBD1 as a possible D gene (5 bases). V lost 5 bases to trimming and J lost 4 bases, with 14 bases between them. Per the germline V gene, CDR1 is SGHTA and CDR2 is FQGTGA. CDR3 length: 14 residues. The CDR3 region has the DNA TGTGCCAGCAGCCCAGGCCGGGGGAGCACTGAAGCTTTCTTT. The encoded protein is CASSPGRGSTEAFF. Drawing the rest from reference TRBV7-3 and TRBJ1-1, the complete variable domain is GAGVSQTPSNKVTEKGKYVELRCDPISGHTALYWYRQSLGQGPEFLIYFQGTGAADDSGLPNDRFFAVRPEGSVSTLKIQRTERGDSAVYLCASSPGRGSTEAFFGQGTRLTVV.

The rearrangement uses TRBV2 and TRBJ1-3, with a possible D match to TRBD1 (6 bases). The CDR3 is 16 residues long. Germline V lookup: CDR1 SNHLY, CDR2 FYNNEI. Trimming removed 4 bases at V and 2 bases at J, with 15 bases between. DNA of the CDR3: TGTGCCAGCAGTGTAGCAAGGGCAGGGGCTGGAAACACCATATATTTT. Translating gives CASSVARAGAGNTIYF.

The CDR3, as DNA: TGTGCCAGCAGTGAATTGGGAGGTGAGACCCAGTACTTC. Protein sequence: CASSELGGETQYF. The chain employs TRBV25-1 and TRBJ2-5; D is perhaps TRBD2 (6 bases). The V end was cut by 1 base, the J end by 5 bases, with 8 bases between. CDR3 length: 13 amino acids. Germline values: CDR1 MGHDK, CDR2 SYGVNS.

This rearrangement joins TRBV5-4 to TRBJ1-3; 9 positions match TRBD1. The V gene end was trimmed by 2 bases and the J gene end by 4 bases; junction bases not matched to a gene: 4. This CDR3 spans 15 amino acids. Per the germline V gene, CDR1 is SGHNT and CDR2 is YYREEE (reference sequence). The CDR3, as DNA: TGTGCCAGCAGCTTACAGGGGGCGAGGGGAAACACCATATATTTT. As protein: CASSLQGARGNTIYF. The full variable domain, with the rest looked up from reference TRBV5-4 and TRBJ1-3, is ETGVTQSPTHLIKTRGQQVTLRCSSQSGHNTVSWYQQALGQGPQFIFQYYREEENGRGNFPPRFSGLQFPNYSSELNVNALELDDSALYLCASSLQGARGNTIYFGEGSWLTVV.

The V gene is TRBV10-3, the J gene TRBJ1-1; tentatively, D is TRBD1 (5 bases). The CDR3 is 14 amino acids. Germline V gene lookup returns CDR1 ENHRY and CDR2 SYGVKD. With 11 bases removed from V and 0 bases from J, the gap between germline ends came to 16 bases. The CDR3 region has the DNA TGTGCCGGGGCGGAGGGCGGGGTGAACACTGAAGCTTTCTTT. Protein sequence: CAGAEGGVNTEAFF.

The chain recombines TRBV18 with TRBJ1-3; the match to TRBD1 covers 8 bases. V was pared by 3 bases and J by 2 bases, with 3 bases of the junction left unmatched. The CDR3 is 15 residues long. Germline V gene data show CDR1 as KGHSH and CDR2 as LQKENI. This CDR3 is CASSPKTGAGNTIYF. In nucleotides, the CDR3 is TGTGCCAGCTCACCTAAGACAGGGGCTGGAAACACCATATATTTT. Full variable domain (missing parts from reference TRBV18 and TRBJ1-3): NAGVMQNPRHLVRRRGQEARLRCSPMKGHSHVYWYRQLPEEGLKFMVYLQKENIIDESGMPKERFSAEFPKEGPSILRIQQVVRGDSAAYFCASSPKTGAGNTIYFGEGSWLTVV.